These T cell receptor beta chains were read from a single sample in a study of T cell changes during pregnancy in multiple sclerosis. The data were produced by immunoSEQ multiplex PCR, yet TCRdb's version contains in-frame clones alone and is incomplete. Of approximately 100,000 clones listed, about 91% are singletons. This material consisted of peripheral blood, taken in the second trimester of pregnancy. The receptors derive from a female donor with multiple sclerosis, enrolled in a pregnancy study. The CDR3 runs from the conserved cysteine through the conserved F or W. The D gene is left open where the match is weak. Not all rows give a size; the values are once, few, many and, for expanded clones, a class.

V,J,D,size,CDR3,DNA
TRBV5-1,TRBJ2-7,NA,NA,CASSLGRLAREQYF,TGCGCCAGCAGCCTGGGGAGGCTAGCAAGGGAGCAGTACTTC
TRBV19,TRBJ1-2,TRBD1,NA,CASSSHGQGDGYTF,TGTGCCAGTAGTAGCCATGGACAGGGAGATGGCTACACCTTC
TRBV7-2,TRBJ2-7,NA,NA,CASSLGRGREEQYF,TGTGCCAGCAGCTTAGGCCGGGGGAGAGAAGAGCAGTACTTC
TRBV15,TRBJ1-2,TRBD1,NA,CATSTETGFDGYTF,TGTGCCACCAGCACGGAGACAGGGTTCGATGGCTACACCTTC
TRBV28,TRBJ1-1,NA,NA,CASSLYGGGTEAFF,TGTGCCAGCAGTCTGTACGGGGGGGGGACTGAAGCTTTCTTT
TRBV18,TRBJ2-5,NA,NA,CASSLGLKETQYF,TGTGCCAGCTCACTGGGACTGAAAGAGACCCAGTACTTC
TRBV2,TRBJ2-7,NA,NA,CASSKAGPGAYEQYF,TGTGCCAGCAGTAAAGCGGGCCCAGGGGCCTACGAGCAGTACTTC
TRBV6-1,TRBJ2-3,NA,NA,CASSKRTLSTDTQYF,TGTGCCAGCAGTAAGCGGACTTTAAGCACAGATACGCAGTATTTT
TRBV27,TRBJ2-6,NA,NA,CASSPYRQAAMSSGANVLTF,TGTGCCAGCAGTCCATATCGACAGGCGGCGATGAGCTCTGGGGCCAACGTCCTGACTTTC
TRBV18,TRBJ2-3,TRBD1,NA,CASSGTASTDTQYF,TGTGCCAGCTCTGGGACAGCTAGCACAGATACGCAGTATTTT
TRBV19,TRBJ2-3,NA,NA,CASSIGVSDTQYF,TGTGCCAGTAGTATCGGGGTATCAGATACGCAGTATTTT
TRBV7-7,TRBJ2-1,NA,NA,CASSSGGYNEQFF,TGTGCTAGCAGCTCAGGAGGGTACAATGAGCAGTTCTTC
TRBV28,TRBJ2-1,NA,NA,CASSLSSWAIEQFF,TGTGCCAGCAGTTTGAGCTCGTGGGCAATTGAGCAGTTCTTC
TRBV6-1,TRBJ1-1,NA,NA,CASTTKRTEAFF,TGTGCCAGCACAACTAAAAGGACTGAAGCTTTCTTT
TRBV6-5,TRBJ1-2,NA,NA,CASSYSPRYGYTF,TGTGCCAGCAGTTACTCGCCCCGGTATGGCTACACCTTC
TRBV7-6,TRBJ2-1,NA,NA,CASSSFRESGSNEQFF,TGTGCCAGCAGCTCCTTCAGGGAAAGCGGGTCCAATGAGCAGTTCTTC
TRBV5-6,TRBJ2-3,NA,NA,CASSLWPGERTDTQYF,TGTGCCAGCAGTCTGTGGCCGGGGGAACGCACAGATACGCAGTATTTT
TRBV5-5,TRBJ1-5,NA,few,CASSLYQANQPQHF,TGTGCCAGCAGCTTGTACCAAGCCAATCAGCCCCAGCATTTT
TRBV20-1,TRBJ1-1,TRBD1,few,CSRQGNTEAFF,TGCAGCCGACAGGGCAACACTGAAGCTTTCTTT
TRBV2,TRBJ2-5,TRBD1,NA,CASSGTGEETQYF,TGTGCCAGCAGTGGGACAGGCGAAGAGACCCAGTACTTC
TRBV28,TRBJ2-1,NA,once,CASTGAGALSSYNEQFF,TGTGCCAGCACGGGGGCGGGGGCCCTGAGCTCCTACAATGAGCAGTTCTTC
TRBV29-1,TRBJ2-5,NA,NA,CSVEFLEAKYQETQYF,TGCAGCGTTGAATTTCTTGAGGCAAAGTACCAAGAGACCCAGTACTTC
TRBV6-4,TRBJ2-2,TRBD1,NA,CASSERDSRTGELFF,TGTGCCAGCAGTGAACGGGACAGCCGAACCGGGGAGCTGTTTTTT
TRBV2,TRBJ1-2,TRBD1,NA,CASNRDSLYGYTF,TGTGCCAGCAACCGGGACAGCCTCTATGGCTACACCTTC
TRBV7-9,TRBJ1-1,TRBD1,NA,CASSLGTGTGDEAFF,TGTGCCAGCAGCTTAGGGACCGGGACAGGGGACGAAGCTTTCTTT
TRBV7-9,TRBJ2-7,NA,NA,CASSLAPLGGKAYEQYF,TGTGCCAGCAGCTTAGCCCCCTTGGGCGGGAAGGCCTACGAGCAGTACTTC
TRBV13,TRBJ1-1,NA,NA,CASSLGLGTNTEAFF,TGTGCCAGCAGCTTAGGCTTGGGCACGAACACTGAAGCTTTCTTT
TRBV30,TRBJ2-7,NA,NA,CAWSLGSGQYF,TGTGCCTGGAGTCTAGGCTCCGGCCAGTACTTC
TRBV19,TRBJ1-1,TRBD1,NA,CASSSGTGLGFYLRTEAFF,TGTGCCAGTAGTTCCGGGACAGGGTTGGGTTTTTACCTGAGGACTGAAGCTTTCTTT
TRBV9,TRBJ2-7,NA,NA,CASSLTGDTYEQYF,TGTGCCAGCAGCCTAACCGGGGACACCTACGAGCAGTACTTC
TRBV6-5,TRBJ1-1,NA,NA,CASTLSMNTEAFF,TGTGCCAGCACCTTGAGCATGAACACTGAAGCTTTCTTT
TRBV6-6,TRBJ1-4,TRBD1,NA,CASSSTGTGAEKLFF,TGTGCCAGCAGTTCCACCGGGACAGGGGCTGAAAAACTGTTTTTT
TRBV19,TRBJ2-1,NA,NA,CASSALGGYEQFF,TGTGCCAGTAGTGCCCTTGGAGGATATGAGCAGTTCTTC
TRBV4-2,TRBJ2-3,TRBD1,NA,CASSQGPDRVLTDTQYF,TGTGCCAGCAGCCAAGGTCCGGACAGGGTTTTAACAGATACGCAGTATTTT
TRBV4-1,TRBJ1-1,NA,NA,CASSQDDHAAGATEAFF,TGCGCCAGCAGCCAAGATGACCACGCGGCAGGGGCCACTGAAGCTTTCTTT
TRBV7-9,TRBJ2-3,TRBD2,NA,CASSPGLASADTQYF,TGTGCCAGCAGCCCGGGACTAGCGAGCGCAGATACGCAGTATTTT